This TCR beta chain was sequenced during a study of shared clonotypes between healthy human individuals (dated by TCRdb to 2020 to 2022). With respect to the entire study: The cohort included three men and a couple of women between 18 and 49 years of age. To estimate repertoire size and how much clonotype sharing occurs between individuals, the study deeply sequenced the blood TCR repertoires of several healthy adults. Leukapheresis yielded between about 0.9 and 10 billion PBMCs per donor. Per donor, three plates each were used for CD4 naive and CD4 memory, two for CD8 naive, and one for CD8 memory. To increase sequencing depth and limit assay-specific biases, different laboratories used diverse techniques to prepare libraries and sequence TCR repertoires.

Using the deep immunoSEQ assay, multiplex PCR amplified TCR CDR3 regions from genomic DNA. Genomic DNA extracted from each cell subset was distributed evenly over all wells of several immunoSEQ 96-well plates, and each plate served as one replicate. For sorted subsets, each replicate PCR was loaded with approximately 190 ng genomic DNA, equivalent to approximately 27,000 T cell genomes. Purified libraries were measured with a Qubit 3.0 fluorometer, size-checked on a Bioanalyzer 2100, and measured again with the KAPA Library Quantification kit. Every immunoSEQ 96-well plate was sequenced on a dedicated single-read 150-cycle Illumina NextSeq 550 flow cell. The authors' pipeline ran thus. Because the immunoSEQ output held only junctional sequences and lacked quality scores, the filtering could not match the filtering applied to full-length reads. Sequences were annotated with PyIR, a Python wrapper for IgBLAST v1.9, and V/J genes and CDR3 were assigned using IMGT germline references. Reads were removed for weak V/J assignments (E-value above 1e-6), missing CDR3, stop codons, out-of-frame junctions, or ambiguous translated residues. A V3J clonotype was defined by an identical inferred V gene, J gene, and CDR3 amino acid sequence. The percentage overlap between two repertoires was calculated by dividing the number of shared unique clonotypes by the size of the smaller repertoire. Three approaches were used to assess repertoire richness: RTK rarefaction, the Chao1 estimator, and Recon v2.1 estimates of unobserved clonotypes. Generation probabilities were computed with OLGA for all TCRbeta clonotypes obtained by the gDNA method from several donors. This is the immuneACCESS table as TCRdb keeps it, with only in-frame sequences that have V and J called. A part of the clones is gone; compared with another copy, unresolved V genes explain less than half, and the rest is unexplained. That table furnishes V, J and clone size, whereas the DNA furnished D and trimming. Here the sample has over a million clones; 70% to 80% occur a single time. Of the sample, 0.55% to 0.7% is held by the ten largest clones.

The full study reports these points: Sampling was restricted to blood, and TCR repertoires in tissues likely differ from the TCR repertoires found in blood. Pairwise subsampling led to the expectation that sequencing depth would affect the degree of clonotype sharing among donors. When four donors were compared, the shared fraction of clonotypes was 5% to 6.5% for naive CD4, 3% to 4% for naive CD8, 2% to 2.5% for memory CD4, and approximately 0.4% for memory CD8. Naive subsets generally had larger estimated clonotype richness than memory subsets did. Rarefaction of sorted-subset datasets indicated incomplete sequencing despite the large sequencing depth. Because the study included a small number of donors, the genetic and exposure-history diversity represented was limited. Compared with non-shared clonotypes, the clonotypes found in all four sorted-subset donors had higher generation probabilities.

CDR1 is given as SNHLY and CDR2 as FYNNEI, both from the germline V gene. V lost 6 bases and J lost 5 bases; the stretch between them is 10 bases long. Taken from cysteine to phenylalanine, the CDR3 has 12 residues. The sequence is cut down to CDR3 DNA, 36 bases in frame from base 1. This clone was seen more than once but under ten times. The antigen this receptor binds is unknown. Base qualities are not recorded, but no much larger clone differs from it by a single base. Donors were healthy HIV-negative adults with no recently reported acute infections or vaccinations. Only Caucasian adults living in Nashville, Tennessee, USA were represented among the donors. CD4+ T cells were enriched by magnetic negative selection, after which naive cells were positively selected on CD45RA and the negative fraction was taken as the memory subset. Blood was obtained by leukapheresis, after which PBMCs were separated by Ficoll-Histopaque density gradient centrifugation and cryopreserved in liquid nitrogen vapor phase. Purity and quantity of every magnetically sorted T cell population were checked by analytical flow cytometry. Genomic DNA was isolated from every sorted fraction and measured by UV absorbance on a Nanodrop 2000c.

The clonotype originates from a man between 18 and 29 years old in good health. Some clones in this sample may be carry-over from other donors' samples. Sequencing was performed on memory CD4+ T cells from PBMCs. The cell subset or site label of this sample denotes: CD45RA-negative fraction. This sequence uses TRBV2 and TRBJ2-5; the D gene identity is not certain. The DNA is TGTGCCAGCAGAGGGCTAGTCGAGACCCAGTACTTC. Translated, this gives CASRGLVETQYF.